This is a list of T cell receptor beta chains from one sample in a study of identical twins. TCRdb re-called the 5' RACE reads through MiXCR, storing one row per CDR3 protein. Of some 730,000 distinct CDR3 sequences detected, around a sixth appear once; the ten largest clones hold around 12%. These data also featured in a second study, about T cells expressing NK-cell markers.

The sample taken for sequencing was PBMCs. These receptors originate from a woman between 18 and 30 years old in good health. The CDR3 runs from the conserved cysteine through the conserved F or W. Not every row has a clone size; where given, it reads once, few, many or a size class.

V: TRBV13
J: TRBJ2-1
size: -
CDR3: CASSLGSLSYNEQFF

V: TRBV5-1
J: TRBJ1-2
size: -
CDR3: CASSSGWTGGEGYTF

V: TRBV12-3/TRBV12-4
J: TRBJ2-1
size: many
CDR3: CASSPGTGSYNEQFF

V: TRBV11-2
J: TRBJ2-7
size: -
CDR3: CASNPRLAGTYEQYF

V: TRBV27
J: TRBJ2-4
size: few
CDR3: CASGTVLAKNIQYF

V: TRBV27
J: TRBJ2-3
size: -
CDR3: CASSLLLAGGRDTQYF

V: TRBV6-2/TRBV6-3
J: TRBJ2-1
size: -
CDR3: CATGRPLPNEQFF

V: TRBV5-4
J: TRBJ1-1
size: many
CDR3: CASSLANLNTEAFF

V: TRBV12-5
J: TRBJ1-2
size: -
CDR3: CASGLSYGYTF

V: TRBV20-1
J: TRBJ1-1
size: -
CDR3: CSAFRDTLNTEAFF

V: TRBV11-3
J: TRBJ1-4
size: -
CDR3: CASSFMDSRREKLFF

V: TRBV10-3
J: TRBJ2-7
size: -
CDR3: CAISGLRKAVYEQYF

V: TRBV6-1
J: TRBJ1-6
size: -
CDR3: CASSVTDDSPLHF

V: TRBV5-1
J: TRBJ1-2
size: once
CDR3: CASSLRDHGYTF